This TCR beta chain comes out of a study of shared clonotypes between healthy human individuals. The table came from immunoSEQ multiplex PCR; TCRdb's copy has only in-frame clones and leaves some out. The sample comprises a few million clones, roughly 90% of which are singletons, and roughly 0.34% rests with the top ten. The germline V gene encodes CDR1 SGHRS and CDR2 YFSETQ. J was trimmed by 3 bases and V by 3 bases; bases with no gene match: 11. This CDR3 has 17 amino acids. V gene TRBV5-1 combines with J gene TRBJ1-3, with 8 bases fitting TRBD1. The sequencing input was naive CD4+ T cells from PBMCs. Subset reported: CD45RA+ positively selected. This receptor was identified in a man between 18 and 35 years old in good health. Some clones in this sample may be carry-over from other donors' samples. CDR3 DNA: TGCGCCAGCAGCTACACCCCACAGGGGGAAGGTGGAAACACCATATATTTT. Protein sequence: CASSYTPQGEGGNTIYF.